Listed below are T cell receptor beta chains from one sample, sequenced in a study of T cell repertoires in cytomegalovirus infection. One entry per CDR3 protein results from TCRdb running MiXCR on the reads. The table has approximately 500,000 distinct CDR3 sequences, around 27% seen once. The sequencing sample was made of PBMCs. The source of these receptors is a human donor in good health (CMV status not recorded). Some clones in this sample may be carry-over from other donors' samples. Each CDR3 is given with its conserved first and last residue. D genes are given only for firm matches. Expanded clones are given a class, and other clones once, few, many or no size at all.

TRBD2	NA	TRBV6-5	TRBJ2-5	15	TGTGCCAGCAGACCAAGCGGGACTAGCGGAGAGACCCAGTACTTC	CASRPSGTSGETQYF
NA	few	TRBV19	TRBJ1-5	15	TGTGCCAGTAGAAGGGGGGCGTATAGCAATCAGCCCCAGCATTTT	CASRRGAYSNQPQHF
NA	NA	TRBV4-3	TRBJ1-2	15	TGCGCCAGCAGCCAAGATTGGCAGGGACTTTATGGCTACACCTTC	CASSQDWQGLYGYTF
NA	NA	TRBV12-3/TRBV12-4	TRBJ1-1	15	TGTGCCAGCAGTCCCTCAGACCGAGGGGGCACTGAAGCTTTCTTT	CASSPSDRGGTEAFF
TRBD2	NA	TRBV6-2/TRBV6-3	TRBJ2-1	17	TGTGCCAGCAGCTGGACTAGCGGGAGCCTAGGCTTTAGTGAGCAGTTCTTC	CASSWTSGSLGFSEQFF
TRBD1	NA	TRBV5-4	TRBJ1-4	15	TGTGCCAGCAGCTTCGGAGGGACAGGGACTGAAAAACTGTTTTTT	CASSFGGTGTEKLFF
NA	NA	TRBV15	TRBJ2-1	19	TGTGCCACCAGCATCGGACTAGCGGAGACAGGGGGACCCTACAATGAGCAGTTCTTC	CATSIGLAETGGPYNEQFF
NA	few	TRBV7-2	TRBJ1-5	16	TGTGCCAGCAGCTTAAATGCCAGGAGTCTCAATCAGCCCCAGCATTTT	CASSLNARSLNQPQHF
NA	many	TRBV6-5	TRBJ2-3	16	TGTGCCAGCAGAAGAGGGACCCTAAAGGACACAGATACGCAGTATTTT	CASRRGTLKDTDTQYF
NA	NA	TRBV6-2/TRBV6-3	TRBJ1-2	12	TGTGCCAGCAGTTACCCGGACGGCCCCTACACCTTC	CASSYPDGPYTF
NA	many	TRBV11-2	TRBJ2-2	13	TGTGCCAGCAGCTTACAAAACACCGGGGAGCTGTTTTTT	CASSLQNTGELFF
NA	once	TRBV10-3	TRBJ1-5	12	TGTGCCATCAGGACGGATAATCAGCCCCAGCATTTT	CAIRTDNQPQHF
NA	many	TRBV7-2	TRBJ1-1	13	TGTGCCAGCGGGCTACAGGGTAACACTGAAGCTTTCTTT	CASGLQGNTEAFF
NA	few	TRBV29-1	TRBJ2-1	12	TGCAGCGTTGTGAGCCCCAGCCATGAGCAGTTCTTC	CSVVSPSHEQFF
NA	NA	TRBV29-1	TRBJ2-1	13	TGCAGCGCCGGAAGGCAGGAAAGCGATGAGCAGTTCTTC	CSAGRQESDEQFF
NA	NA	TRBV19	TRBJ1-2	16	TGTGCCAGTAGTATAGATCTTGGGGCAGCTAACTATGGCTACACCTTC	CASSIDLGAANYGYTF
TRBD2	few	TRBV4-2	TRBJ2-1	16	TGTGCCAGCAGCGCGGGACTAGCGGAAGTCTACAATGAGCAGTTCTTC	CASSAGLAEVYNEQFF
TRBD2	few	TRBV6-2/TRBV6-3	TRBJ2-1	13	TGTGCCAGCAGACTAGCGGGTAAATATGAGCAGTTCTTC	CASRLAGKYEQFF
NA	NA	TRBV19	TRBJ1-6	15	TGTGCCAGTACCCACATCGACGGGTATAATTCACCCCTCCACTTT	CASTHIDGYNSPLHF
NA	once	TRBV14	TRBJ2-1	18	TGTGCCAGCAGCCAAGTCGTGCAACCCTTAAACGCCTACAATGAGCAGTTCTTC	CASSQVVQPLNAYNEQFF
TRBD1	NA	TRBV6-1	TRBJ2-6	18	TGTGCCAGCAGCGAACAGGGGATTACCATATCTGGGGCCAACGTCCTGACTTTC	CASSEQGITISGANVLTF
NA	few	TRBV29-1	TRBJ2-3	13	TGTAGCGGAGGAGATACTAGCACAGATACGCAGTATTTT	CSGGDTSTDTQYF
NA	few	TRBV5-1	TRBJ1-4	14	TGCGCCAGCAGCTTGGCCCCAGTTAATGAAAAACTGTTTTTT	CASSLAPVNEKLFF
TRBD2	NA	TRBV19	TRBJ2-3	16	TGTGCCAGTAACCATCTAGCGGGGTTTTTTATTGATACGCAGTATTTT	CASNHLAGFFIDTQYF
NA	NA	TRBV19	TRBJ1-3	15	TGTGCCAGTAGTAGTACCGGACAGTCTGGAAACACCATATATTTT	CASSSTGQSGNTIYF
TRBD2	NA	TRBV11-3	TRBJ2-5	13	TGTGCCAGCAGCTTCGGACTAGCGGGAACCCAGTACTTC	CASSFGLAGTQYF
NA	many	TRBV7-2	TRBJ1-2	15	TGTGCCAGCAGCCCCCCGGGACCGGCAGGCTATGGCTACACCTTC	CASSPPGPAGYGYTF
NA	few	TRBV20-1	TRBJ1-2	14	TGCAGTGCTAGATTCGGGAGTTCTAACTATGGCTACACCTTC	CSARFGSSNYGYTF
NA	NA	TRBV27	TRBJ2-1	12	TGTGCCGCCTCTGCCGAGTTCGGTGAGCAGTTCTTC	CAASAEFGEQFF
TRBD1	NA	TRBV30	TRBJ2-2	15	TGTGCCTCTACTACAGGGGGCGGGGGCACCGGGGAGCTGTTTTTT	CASTTGGGGTGELFF
TRBD2	few	TRBV29-1	TRBJ2-3	12	TGCAGCGTTGAAGGGACTAGCGGTACGCAGTATTTT	CSVEGTSGTQYF
NA	NA	TRBV7-6	TRBJ1-1	13	TGTGCCAGCAGCTTAGGGGAGACAGCTGAAGCTTTCTTT	CASSLGETAEAFF
NA	NA	TRBV28	TRBJ1-3	14	TGTGCCAGCAAACTCCACGGGGCTGGAAACACCATATATTTT	CASKLHGAGNTIYF
TRBD1	NA	TRBV4-3	TRBJ1-1	18	TGCGCCAGCAGCCAAGTCCGGCCAGGGGACAGTCCGAACACTGAAGCTTTCTTT	CASSQVRPGDSPNTEAFF
TRBD1	many	TRBV28	TRBJ2-7	14	TGTGCCAGCCCCATTACAGGGGGCACAAACGAGCAGTACTTC	CASPITGGTNEQYF
NA	many	TRBV7-2	TRBJ2-1	14	TGTGCCAGCAGGACAGTGGTCTCCTACAATGAGCAGTTCTTC	CASRTVVSYNEQFF
NA	NA	TRBV11-2	TRBJ2-3	17	TGTGCCAGCAGCCACTCCGTACGTCGCCCCCTTCCGGATACGCAGTATTTT	CASSHSVRRPLPDTQYF
NA	few	TRBV4-2	TRBJ2-7	16	TGTGCCAGCAGCCAAGATCTCCGGTCCTCGACCTACGAGCAGTACTTC	CASSQDLRSSTYEQYF
NA	few	TRBV6-8	TRBJ1-2	14	TGTGCCAGCAGTCCAACGGGCGTAATCTATGGCTACACCTTC	CASSPTGVIYGYTF
TRBD2	many	TRBV20-1	TRBJ2-1	16	TGCAGTGCTAGGGGACAAGCGGGAGGGCCGGGAAATGAGCAGTTCTTC	CSARGQAGGPGNEQFF
NA	many	TRBV6-2/TRBV6-3	TRBJ2-5	17	TGTGCCAGCAGTTACTCGACAACTGGGCAGGGGATGGAGACCCAGTACTTC	CASSYSTTGQGMETQYF
NA	NA	TRBV10-1	TRBJ1-1	14	TGCGCCAGCAGCGAGGGACTCCTGAACACTGAAGCTTTCTTT	CASSEGLLNTEAFF
NA	NA	TRBV10-3	TRBJ1-5	14	TGTGCCATCAGTGAAGAGGGTCGGAGGCAGCCCCAGCATTTT	CAISEEGRRQPQHF
NA	few	TRBV12-3/TRBV12-4	TRBJ2-1	12	TGTGCCAGCAGTTCCAGTGTTGTCAAGCAGTTCTTC	CASSSSVVKQFF
NA	few	TRBV7-9	TRBJ2-7	14	TGTGCCAGCAGCTTAGCCAGGGTTCCCTTCGAGCAGTACTTC	CASSLARVPFEQYF
TRBD2	few	TRBV19	TRBJ2-1	14	TGTGCCAGTAGTCCCGGGACCCGGGGGGATGAGCAGTTCTTC	CASSPGTRGDEQFF
TRBD2	NA	TRBV12-5	TRBJ2-1	15	TGTGCTAGTGGTAGTTTTTCGCGGGAGGGCAAGGAGCAGTTCTTC	CASGSFSREGKEQFF
TRBD1	few	TRBV27	TRBJ2-1	16	TGTGCCAGCAGTTTATCCGCCGGGACAGGGTTGAATGAGCAGTTCTTC	CASSLSAGTGLNEQFF
NA	NA	TRBV6-2/TRBV6-3	TRBJ1-1	13	TGTGCCAGCAGTTACAACGGGCACACTGAAGCTTTCTTT	CASSYNGHTEAFF